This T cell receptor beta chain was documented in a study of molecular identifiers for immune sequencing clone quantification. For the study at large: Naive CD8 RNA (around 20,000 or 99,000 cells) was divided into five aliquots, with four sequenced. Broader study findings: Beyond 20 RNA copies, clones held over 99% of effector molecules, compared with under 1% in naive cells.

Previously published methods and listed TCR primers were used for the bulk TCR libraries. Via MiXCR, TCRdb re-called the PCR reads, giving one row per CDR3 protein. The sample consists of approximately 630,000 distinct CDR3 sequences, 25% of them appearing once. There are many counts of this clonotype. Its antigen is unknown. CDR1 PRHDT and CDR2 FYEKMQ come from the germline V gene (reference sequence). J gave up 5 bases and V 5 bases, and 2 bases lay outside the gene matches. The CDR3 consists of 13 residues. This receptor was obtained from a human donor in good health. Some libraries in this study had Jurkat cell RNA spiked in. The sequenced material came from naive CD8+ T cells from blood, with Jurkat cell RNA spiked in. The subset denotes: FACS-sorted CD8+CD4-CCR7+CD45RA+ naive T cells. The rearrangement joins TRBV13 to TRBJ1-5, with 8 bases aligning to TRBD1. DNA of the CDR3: TGTGCCAGCAGCCAGGGGGCTTATCAGCCCCAGCATTTT. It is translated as CASSQGAYQPQHF. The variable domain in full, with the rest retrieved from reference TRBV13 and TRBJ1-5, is AAGVIQSPRHLIKEKRETATLKCYPIPRHDTVYWYQQGPGQDPQFLISFYEKMQSDKGSIPDRFSAQQFSDYHSELNMSSLELGDSALYFCASSQGAYQPQHFGDGTRLSIL.